This T cell receptor beta chain derives from a study of OX40 agonist ivuxolimab in advanced cancers. Overall study: Cohort: around 86% men, mean age about 60, aged roughly 23 to 90. Two patients with cutaneous melanoma and one with hepatocellular carcinoma, three in total, showed partial responses.

This CDR3 has 13 residues. The V and J ends lost 4 bases and 11 bases respectively, with 17 bases between them. Looked up from germline, CDR1 is MNHEY and CDR2 is SMNVEV (reference sequence). Clones were sequenced by immunoSEQ multiplex PCR, and TCRdb holds only the in-frame ones, with some missing. The sample shows approximately 76,000 clones, 80% to 90% of them seen only once. The sample consisted of CD4+ or CD8+ T cells sorted from blood, taken in a trial of the OX40 agonist ivuxolimab. The sequence derives from an adult with an advanced solid tumor such as melanoma, head and neck, liver or kidney cancer. V is TRBV27 and J is TRBJ1-1; D gene ambiguous. The CDR3 DNA is TGTGCCAGCAGTTATGTCGACGGGAGGTGGGCTTTCTTT. This sequence encodes CASSYVDGRWAFF.